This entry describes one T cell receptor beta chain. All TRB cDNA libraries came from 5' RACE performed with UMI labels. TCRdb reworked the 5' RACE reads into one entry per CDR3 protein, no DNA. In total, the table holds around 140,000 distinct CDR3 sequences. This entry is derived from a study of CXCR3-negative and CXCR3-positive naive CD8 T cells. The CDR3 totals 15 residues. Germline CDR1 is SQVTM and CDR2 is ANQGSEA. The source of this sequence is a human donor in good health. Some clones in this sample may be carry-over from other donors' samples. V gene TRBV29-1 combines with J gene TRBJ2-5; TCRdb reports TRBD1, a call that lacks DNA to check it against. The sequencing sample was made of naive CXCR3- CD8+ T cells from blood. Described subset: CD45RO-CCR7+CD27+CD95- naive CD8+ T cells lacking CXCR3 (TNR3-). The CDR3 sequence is CSVEDSRSFQETQYF.